Listed below are T cell receptor beta chains from one sample, sequenced in a study of T cell changes during pregnancy in multiple sclerosis. Clones were sequenced by immunoSEQ multiplex PCR, and TCRdb holds only the in-frame ones, with some missing. The sample consists of some 55,000 clones, more than 85% of them appearing once. Specimen: peripheral blood, collected after pregnancy. These TCRs come from a female donor in good health, enrolled as a control in a pregnancy study. Both conserved end residues are part of each CDR3. Clone size, where shown, is once, few, many, or a class for clones that have expanded.

v_call	clone_size	j_call	cdr3_aa
TRBV27	.	TRBJ1-2	CASSPYRESMDGYTF
TRBV18	.	TRBJ1-1	CASNRGENTEAFF
TRBV7-9	.	TRBJ1-6	CASSSPDWGRTSSPLHF
TRBV6-1	.	TRBJ2-5	CASSVLEVSGETQYF
TRBV11-3	.	TRBJ2-1	CASSGKGRERGEQFF
TRBV10-2	.	TRBJ2-1	CASASSSYNEQFF
TRBV4-2	medium-sized	TRBJ1-4	CASSQGVRQGDEKLFF
TRBV28	.	TRBJ2-7	CASSLWLAGGPTAPYEQYF
TRBV5-1	.	TRBJ2-7	CASRSGTSVNTQQYF
TRBV27	.	TRBJ2-1	CASSSSTSGRTEQFF
TRBV7-9	few	TRBJ1-4	CASRSGGVNEKLFF
TRBV5-1	.	TRBJ1-1	CASSSQGEGSEAFF
TRBV6-5	once	TRBJ2-1	CASSYRSGGDRKQFF
TRBV2	.	TRBJ2-5	CASPLARGDQETQYF
TRBV5-1	.	TRBJ2-3	CASSWGQGTDTQYF
TRBV6-1	.	TRBJ1-3	CASFLNTIYF
TRBV20-1	.	TRBJ2-1	CRANNEQFF
TRBV27	.	TRBJ2-3	CASSLDRATDTQYF
TRBV2	.	TRBJ2-2	CASSREAGGNTGELFF
TRBV18	.	TRBJ1-5	CASSPGTTGTFSNQPQHF
TRBV19	.	TRBJ2-7	CASSTTRTGRDYEQYF
TRBV19	.	TRBJ1-1	CASSTTGDTEAFF
TRBV19	.	TRBJ2-2	CASKPLTDTGELFF
TRBV2	.	TRBJ1-1	CASSGRQGASEAFF
TRBV6-4	.	TRBJ2-1	CASSHGLAQASGGSEQFF
TRBV5-1	.	TRBJ2-7	CASSVGTSGGARYEQYF
TRBV11-2	.	TRBJ2-1	CASSSQIIDEQFF
TRBV19	few	TRBJ2-2	CASSSGQVNTGELFF
TRBV6-1	.	TRBJ1-3	CASSEGTGGGNTIYF
TRBV6-5	once	TRBJ1-2	CASRFPLAQGYGYTF
TRBV5-1	.	TRBJ2-7	CASSLGGVSSYEQYF
TRBV7-2	.	TRBJ2-2	CASGRLASTGELFF
TRBV10-3	.	TRBJ1-3	CAIRDTSGNTIYF
TRBV15	.	TRBJ1-2	CATSRDLVPRGHDGYTF
TRBV29-1	.	TRBJ2-2	CSATGLAGGTGELFF
TRBV6-1	.	TRBJ1-1	CASSDLHERAEAFF
TRBV18	.	TRBJ2-7	CASSPVAGTGPHEQYF
TRBV28	.	TRBJ2-5	CASSLAGGETQYF
TRBV7-2	.	TRBJ2-7	CASSFGTGYEQYF
TRBV6-5	.	TRBJ2-7	CASSYSGQRTYEQYF
TRBV27	.	TRBJ2-7	CASSLQAGVTYEQYF
TRBV7-9	.	TRBJ2-1	CASSPWSSGTPFF
TRBV25-1	.	TRBJ1-3	CASSEWVSRTGAGNTIYF